Listed below are T cell receptor beta chains from one sample, sequenced in a study of OX40 agonist ivuxolimab in advanced cancers. Sequencing used immunoSEQ multiplex PCR; TCRdb keeps in-frame clones, though not all of them. Altogether 65,000 to 70,000 clones are present, about 80% being singletons, with the ten largest covering approximately 2.5%. The input for sequencing was CD4+ or CD8+ T cells sorted from blood, taken in a trial of the OX40 agonist ivuxolimab. These receptors were obtained from an adult with an advanced solid tumor such as melanoma, head and neck, liver or kidney cancer. Each CDR3 is given with its conserved first and last residue. The order of the fields is J gene, clone size, D gene, V gene, CDR3 DNA, CDR3 protein. The D gene is left open where the match is weak. Clone size, where shown, is once, few, many, or a class for clones that have expanded.

j_gene: TRBJ1-1
abundance: -
d_gene: -
v_gene: TRBV6-5
CDR3nt: TGTGCCAGCAGTTACCAGTGGAACACTGAAGCTTTCTTT
CDR3aa: CASSYQWNTEAFF

j_gene: TRBJ2-5
abundance: -
d_gene: TRBD2
v_gene: TRBV4-2
CDR3nt: TGTGCCAGCAGCCCCCCAGCGGCTAGCGGGGTGTACCAAGAGACCCAGTACTTC
CDR3aa: CASSPPAASGVYQETQYF

j_gene: TRBJ1-3
abundance: -
d_gene: -
v_gene: TRBV5-1
CDR3nt: TGCGCCAGCAGCTTGGAGGTCGCTGGAAACACCATATATTTT
CDR3aa: CASSLEVAGNTIYF

j_gene: TRBJ2-1
abundance: few
d_gene: TRBD2
v_gene: TRBV20-1
CDR3nt: TGCAGTGCTAGCGGGGGGAATGAGCAGTTCTTC
CDR3aa: CSASGGNEQFF

j_gene: TRBJ2-7
abundance: -
d_gene: TRBD1
v_gene: TRBV9
CDR3nt: TGTGCCAGCAGCCTGACAGGGGGCGGGGAAGGTATGTCCGAGCAGTACTTC
CDR3aa: CASSLTGGGEGMSEQYF

j_gene: TRBJ2-7
abundance: -
d_gene: -
v_gene: TRBV5-1
CDR3nt: TGCGCCAGCAGCTTAGGGGCCCGGGAGCAGTACTTC
CDR3aa: CASSLGAREQYF

j_gene: TRBJ2-7
abundance: -
d_gene: TRBD2
v_gene: TRBV30
CDR3nt: TGTGCCTGGAGGAGGGTAGCGGGGGACTACGAGCAGTACTTC
CDR3aa: CAWRRVAGDYEQYF

j_gene: TRBJ1-4
abundance: few
d_gene: -
v_gene: TRBV7-2
CDR3nt: TGTGCCAGCAGCGCATTTTCGGGGGCGACAACTAATGAAAAACTGTTTTTT
CDR3aa: CASSAFSGATTNEKLFF

j_gene: TRBJ2-5
abundance: -
d_gene: TRBD2
v_gene: TRBV5-1
CDR3nt: TGCGCCAGCAGCCGTGGGCTAGCGGGTCAAGAGACCCAGTACTTC
CDR3aa: CASSRGLAGQETQYF

j_gene: TRBJ2-2
abundance: -
d_gene: TRBD2
v_gene: TRBV4-1
CDR3nt: TGCGCCAGCAGCCCCGGGACTAGATCGCAGGTCCCCGGGGAGCTGTTTTTT
CDR3aa: CASSPGTRSQVPGELFF

j_gene: TRBJ2-2
abundance: -
d_gene: TRBD1
v_gene: TRBV19
CDR3nt: TGTGCCAGTAGCCCGGGGACAGGGGGAACCGGGGAGCTGTTTTTT
CDR3aa: CASSPGTGGTGELFF

j_gene: TRBJ1-5
abundance: -
d_gene: TRBD1
v_gene: TRBV2
CDR3nt: TGTGCCGGAACAGGGGGCACGAATCAGCCCCAGCATTTT
CDR3aa: CAGTGGTNQPQHF

j_gene: TRBJ2-7
abundance: -
d_gene: TRBD1
v_gene: TRBV29-1
CDR3nt: TGCAGCGTTGAGTACCCGGGACAGCCCGCGGGCGAGCAGTACTTC
CDR3aa: CSVEYPGQPAGEQYF

j_gene: TRBJ1-4
abundance: -
d_gene: -
v_gene: TRBV5-1
CDR3nt: TGCGCCAGCAGCTTATCCACCCTGCCCAATGAAAAACTGTTTTTT
CDR3aa: CASSLSTLPNEKLFF

j_gene: TRBJ2-2
abundance: -
d_gene: TRBD2
v_gene: TRBV10-2
CDR3nt: TGCGCCAGCAGTACTAGCGGGACCGGGGAGCTGTTTTTT
CDR3aa: CASSTSGTGELFF

j_gene: TRBJ1-1
abundance: -
d_gene: TRBD1
v_gene: TRBV2
CDR3nt: TGTGCCAGCAGTGAAGGGGGAAACAGGGGCAGTGAAGCTTTCTTT
CDR3aa: CASSEGGNRGSEAFF

j_gene: TRBJ1-5
abundance: -
d_gene: TRBD1
v_gene: TRBV4-2
CDR3nt: TGTGCCAGCAGCCAAGTGGAGGGGGCGAGAGATCAGCCCCAGCATTTT
CDR3aa: CASSQVEGARDQPQHF

j_gene: TRBJ2-7
abundance: -
d_gene: TRBD2
v_gene: TRBV7-2
CDR3nt: TGTGCCAGCAGCTCCCGGGCGGGAGGCCCGGATGAGCAGTACTTC
CDR3aa: CASSSRAGGPDEQYF

j_gene: TRBJ1-5
abundance: few
d_gene: -
v_gene: TRBV30
CDR3nt: TGTGCCTGGGACTCGGGGCGCAATCAGCCCCAGCATTTT
CDR3aa: CAWDSGRNQPQHF

j_gene: TRBJ1-6
abundance: -
d_gene: -
v_gene: TRBV2
CDR3nt: TGTGCCAGCAGCGAGGCGGACTCACCCCTCCACTTT
CDR3aa: CASSEADSPLHF

j_gene: TRBJ2-2
abundance: -
d_gene: TRBD2
v_gene: TRBV7-2
CDR3nt: TGTGCCAATGGACTAGCGGGAGCGCCCACCGGGGAGCTGTTTTTT
CDR3aa: CANGLAGAPTGELFF

j_gene: TRBJ1-1
abundance: -
d_gene: TRBD1
v_gene: TRBV6-1
CDR3nt: TGTGCCAGCAGTCGGGACAGGGAGTACACTGAAGCTTTCTTT
CDR3aa: CASSRDREYTEAFF

j_gene: TRBJ2-1
abundance: -
d_gene: TRBD2
v_gene: TRBV30
CDR3nt: TGTGCCTGGAGGAGCCCGGGGGTAGCGGGATACAATGAGCAGTTCTTC
CDR3aa: CAWRSPGVAGYNEQFF

j_gene: TRBJ1-1
abundance: -
d_gene: -
v_gene: TRBV11-2
CDR3nt: TGTGCCAGCAGCTCCCCAGGGCCACTCACTGAAGCTTTCTTT
CDR3aa: CASSSPGPLTEAFF

j_gene: TRBJ2-1
abundance: -
d_gene: TRBD2
v_gene: TRBV5-4
CDR3nt: TGTGCCAGCAGCTTGTCTAGCGGCTTACAAGGCGAGCAGTTCTTC
CDR3aa: CASSLSSGLQGEQFF

j_gene: TRBJ1-3
abundance: -
d_gene: -
v_gene: TRBV2
CDR3nt: TGTGCCAGCAGAGTGGGACTCAGCTCTGGAAACACCATATATTTT
CDR3aa: CASRVGLSSGNTIYF

j_gene: TRBJ2-5
abundance: once
d_gene: -
v_gene: TRBV5-1
CDR3nt: TGCGCCAGCAGCTTGGGCGGGTACCAAGAGACCCAGTACTTC
CDR3aa: CASSLGGYQETQYF

j_gene: TRBJ2-7
abundance: -
d_gene: -
v_gene: TRBV5-1
CDR3nt: TGCGCCAGCAGCTTGAGGGGGGGCGAGCAGTACTTC
CDR3aa: CASSLRGGEQYF

j_gene: TRBJ2-7
abundance: -
d_gene: -
v_gene: TRBV5-6
CDR3nt: TGTGCCAGCAGCTTGGAAGGCCCCGGACGGCACTACGAGCAGTACTTC
CDR3aa: CASSLEGPGRHYEQYF

j_gene: TRBJ1-3
abundance: -
d_gene: -
v_gene: TRBV2
CDR3nt: TGTGCCAGCAGCCCCAGGCTTCTTTCTGGAAACACCATATATTTT
CDR3aa: CASSPRLLSGNTIYF

j_gene: TRBJ2-5
abundance: -
d_gene: -
v_gene: TRBV6-5
CDR3nt: TGTGCCAGCAGTCCCACTTGGGAAGAGACCCAGTACTTC
CDR3aa: CASSPTWEETQYF

j_gene: TRBJ1-5
abundance: -
d_gene: TRBD1
v_gene: TRBV2
CDR3nt: TGTGCCAGCACCGGGACAGGGGGCAATCAGCCCCAGCATTTT
CDR3aa: CASTGTGGNQPQHF

j_gene: TRBJ2-1
abundance: -
d_gene: -
v_gene: TRBV28
CDR3nt: TGTGCCAGCAGTTTCGCGGGATGGGACAATGAGCAGTTCTTC
CDR3aa: CASSFAGWDNEQFF

j_gene: TRBJ2-1
abundance: -
d_gene: -
v_gene: TRBV5-5
CDR3nt: TGTGCCAGCAGCTTGGCCGGGCTCTACAATGAGCAGTTCTTC
CDR3aa: CASSLAGLYNEQFF

j_gene: TRBJ2-7
abundance: once
d_gene: -
v_gene: TRBV30
CDR3nt: TGTGCCTGGATGGGGTCGACACCCTCCTCCTACGAGCAGTACTTC
CDR3aa: CAWMGSTPSSYEQYF

j_gene: TRBJ1-2
abundance: -
d_gene: TRBD1
v_gene: TRBV25-1
CDR3nt: TGTGCCAGCAGTCCCTCCGGGACAGGCCTTCTTGGCTACACCTTC
CDR3aa: CASSPSGTGLLGYTF

j_gene: TRBJ1-4
abundance: few
d_gene: -
v_gene: TRBV2
CDR3nt: TGTGCCAGCAGTGATCAGTCAGGGCTTAATGAAAAACTGTTTTTT
CDR3aa: CASSDQSGLNEKLFF

j_gene: TRBJ2-2
abundance: -
d_gene: -
v_gene: TRBV9
CDR3nt: TGTGCCAGCAGCCCCAGACAGGGCGGGAGCACCGGGGAGCTGTTTTTT
CDR3aa: CASSPRQGGSTGELFF

j_gene: TRBJ2-5
abundance: -
d_gene: TRBD2
v_gene: TRBV5-4
CDR3nt: TGTGCCAGCAGCTCGACTAGCGGGTCTCAAGAGACCCAGTACTTC
CDR3aa: CASSSTSGSQETQYF

j_gene: TRBJ2-1
abundance: -
d_gene: TRBD2
v_gene: TRBV11-3
CDR3nt: TGTGCCAGCAGCCAACAGGGACTAGCGTTCAATGAGCAGTTCTTC
CDR3aa: CASSQQGLAFNEQFF

j_gene: TRBJ2-3
abundance: -
d_gene: -
v_gene: TRBV11-3
CDR3nt: TGTGCCAGCAGTTTGACTTCTAGCACAGATACGCAGTATTTT
CDR3aa: CASSLTSSTDTQYF

j_gene: TRBJ2-5
abundance: -
d_gene: -
v_gene: TRBV7-2
CDR3nt: TGTGCCAGCAGCTTAGTAGTAGATCCTGCAGAGACCCAGTACTTC
CDR3aa: CASSLVVDPAETQYF

j_gene: TRBJ2-1
abundance: -
d_gene: TRBD2
v_gene: TRBV2
CDR3nt: TGTGCCAGCAGCCTGACTAGCGGGAGCAATGAGCAGTTCTTC
CDR3aa: CASSLTSGSNEQFF

j_gene: TRBJ1-4
abundance: -
d_gene: -
v_gene: TRBV4-2
CDR3nt: TGTGCCAGCAGCCAAAATCTACCAAGGGGCGCTTCAACTAATGAAAAACTGTTTTTT
CDR3aa: CASSQNLPRGASTNEKLFF

j_gene: TRBJ2-2
abundance: -
d_gene: TRBD2
v_gene: TRBV2
CDR3nt: TGTGCCAGCACCGGGGAGATAGCGGGGGCCACCGGGGAGCTGTTTTTT
CDR3aa: CASTGEIAGATGELFF

j_gene: TRBJ1-2
abundance: -
d_gene: -
v_gene: TRBV10-3
CDR3nt: TGTGCCATCAGTTCCACCCCTTTCCTGGGGGGCCATGGCTACACCTTC
CDR3aa: CAISSTPFLGGHGYTF

j_gene: TRBJ2-3
abundance: once
d_gene: -
v_gene: TRBV4-2
CDR3nt: TGTGCCAGCAGCCAAGATGGGCTAGGGCCAACCACGCAGTATTTT
CDR3aa: CASSQDGLGPTTQYF

j_gene: TRBJ2-2
abundance: few
d_gene: -
v_gene: TRBV5-1
CDR3nt: TGCGCCAGCAGCGGGCAGCTTACCGGGGAGCTGTTTTTT
CDR3aa: CASSGQLTGELFF

j_gene: TRBJ2-7
abundance: once
d_gene: -
v_gene: TRBV6-4
CDR3nt: TGTGCCAGCAATAACTTGAACTACGAGCAGTACTTC
CDR3aa: CASNNLNYEQYF

j_gene: TRBJ2-7
abundance: -
d_gene: -
v_gene: TRBV6-5
CDR3nt: TGTGCCAGCAGGTGGACATCGACCGTCTACGAGCAGTACTTC
CDR3aa: CASRWTSTVYEQYF

j_gene: TRBJ2-1
abundance: -
d_gene: TRBD1
v_gene: TRBV10-2
CDR3nt: TGCGCCAGCAGTAAGACCGGGACAGGGGGCAACTACAATGAGCAGTTCTTC
CDR3aa: CASSKTGTGGNYNEQFF

j_gene: TRBJ2-1
abundance: -
d_gene: -
v_gene: TRBV5-1
CDR3nt: TGCGCCAGCAGCTTGGTGACAGTTTACAATGAGCAGTTCTTC
CDR3aa: CASSLVTVYNEQFF

j_gene: TRBJ2-1
abundance: -
d_gene: -
v_gene: TRBV9
CDR3nt: TGTGCCAGCAGCGTAGGGTCGCCGGGGGTGACGAGCTCCTACAATGAGCAGTTCTTC
CDR3aa: CASSVGSPGVTSSYNEQFF

j_gene: TRBJ2-1
abundance: -
d_gene: TRBD1
v_gene: TRBV7-9
CDR3nt: TGTGCCAGCAGCGGGACAGGGGGTAATAATGAGCAGTTCTTC
CDR3aa: CASSGTGGNNEQFF

j_gene: TRBJ2-1
abundance: once
d_gene: -
v_gene: TRBV19
CDR3nt: TGTGCCAGTAGTATTAATGAGAATCAGCAGTTCTTC
CDR3aa: CASSINENQQFF

j_gene: TRBJ2-7
abundance: -
d_gene: TRBD2
v_gene: TRBV7-8
CDR3nt: TGTGCCAGCAGCTTTGTCGGGACTAGTGGCTACGAGCAGTACTTC
CDR3aa: CASSFVGTSGYEQYF